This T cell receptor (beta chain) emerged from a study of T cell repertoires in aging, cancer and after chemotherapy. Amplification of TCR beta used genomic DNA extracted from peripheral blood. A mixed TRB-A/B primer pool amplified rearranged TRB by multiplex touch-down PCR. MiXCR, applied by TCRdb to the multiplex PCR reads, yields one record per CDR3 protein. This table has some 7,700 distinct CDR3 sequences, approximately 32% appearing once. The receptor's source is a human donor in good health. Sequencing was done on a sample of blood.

The CDR3 region is CSASKQGAWNEQFF. In DNA, the CDR3 is TGCAGTGCTAGTAAACAGGGGGCTTGGAATGAGCAGTTCTTC. The chain joins TRBV20-1 to TRBJ2-1; TRBD1 matches at 9 bases. This CDR3 spans 14 amino acids. J lost 7 bases, V lost 3 bases, and 7 bases had no gene match. Germline V CDR1 and CDR2: DFQATT, SNEGSKA (reference sequence).